Listed below are T cell receptor beta chains from one sample, sequenced in a study of T-cell reconstitution after alpha-beta-depleted transplantation in children. TCRdb reprocessed the PCR reads via MiXCR and lists one record per CDR3 protein. The sample holds 450,000 to 600,000 distinct CDR3 sequences, around 18% seen once. The sample was PBMCs from the stem cell graft donor, taken from the stem cell graft. The receptor source for this set is a human donor who donated a stem cell graft to a child with acute lymphoblastic leukemia. The CDR3 runs from the conserved cysteine through the conserved F or W. A D gene is named only where the DNA matches it firmly. A clone size is listed for some rows: how often the clone was seen (once, few, many), or a class if it is expanded.

j_call,v_call,clone_size,d_call,cdr3_aa,cdr3_nt
TRBJ2-5,TRBV20-1,-,-,CSAFDQQETQYF,TGCAGTGCTTTCGACCAGCAAGAGACCCAGTACTTC
TRBJ1-1,TRBV12-3/TRBV12-4,many,-,CASSPRDTEAFF,TGTGCCAGCTCACCGAGGGACACTGAAGCTTTCTTT
TRBJ1-1,TRBV25-1,-,-,CASSAQVGGSSTEAFF,TGTGCCAGCAGTGCGCAGGTTGGCGGCTCGAGCACTGAAGCTTTCTTT
TRBJ1-1,TRBV2,-,-,CASSPAQMNTEAFF,TGTGCCAGCAGTCCGGCACAGATGAACACTGAAGCTTTCTTT
TRBJ1-1,TRBV21-1,few,-,CAPPGNTEAFF,TGTGCCCCCCCCGGGAACACTGAAGCTTTCTTT
TRBJ2-7,TRBV6-5,few,TRBD2,CASSYRAGAYEQYF,TGTGCCAGCAGTTACAGGGCGGGAGCCTACGAGCAGTACTTC
TRBJ2-3,TRBV7-3,once,TRBD1,CASSWAGTGADTQYF,TGTGCCAGCAGCTGGGCCGGGACAGGGGCAGATACGCAGTATTTT
TRBJ2-1,TRBV7-9,-,TRBD2,CASSWPAGINEQFF,TGTGCCAGCAGCTGGCCAGCGGGAATCAATGAGCAGTTCTTC
TRBJ1-5,TRBV7-8,-,TRBD1,CASSPWGQDQPQHF,TGTGCCAGCAGCCCATGGGGACAGGATCAGCCCCAGCATTTT
TRBJ2-1,TRBV5-1,-,TRBD2,CASSSREGGPYNEQFF,TGCGCCAGCAGCTCTCGGGAGGGCGGCCCCTACAATGAGCAGTTCTTC
TRBJ2-5,TRBV7-3,-,-,CAGRAEYIQETQYF,TGTGCCGGAAGAGCGGAATATATCCAAGAGACCCAGTACTTC
TRBJ2-1,TRBV4-2,few,TRBD2,CASSPYLAGGWDEQFF,TGTGCCAGCAGCCCTTATTTAGCGGGAGGATGGGATGAGCAGTTCTTC
TRBJ2-4,TRBV20-1,few,TRBD2,CSAHSERGVQNIQYF,TGCAGTGCTCACTCGGAACGGGGGGTCCAAAACATTCAGTACTTC
TRBJ1-5,TRBV13,-,-,CASSLGQLAQPQHF,TGTGCCAGCAGCTTAGGCCAGTTGGCTCAGCCCCAGCATTTT
TRBJ2-2,TRBV7-3,few,-,CASSLSSLNTGELFF,TGTGCCAGCAGCTTAAGCTCCCTGAACACCGGGGAGCTGTTTTTT
TRBJ2-7,TRBV29-1,few,TRBD2,CSVELLSWTSGNSYEQYF,TGCAGCGTTGAACTCCTCTCCTGGACTAGCGGGAACTCCTACGAGCAGTACTTC
TRBJ2-3,TRBV7-8,many,-,CASSLAGRGRLAFSTDTQYF,TGTGCCAGCAGCTTAGCGGGCAGGGGGAGACTAGCGTTTAGCACAGATACGCAGTATTTT
TRBJ2-3,TRBV27,-,TRBD2,CASYPPTSGRVRGTDTQYF,TGTGCCAGCTATCCCCCTACTAGCGGGAGGGTCCGGGGCACAGATACGCAGTATTTT
TRBJ1-4,TRBV20-1,-,-,CSARDPTAYNEKLFF,TGCAGTGCTAGAGACCCGACGGCCTATAATGAAAAACTGTTTTTT
TRBJ2-1,TRBV20-1,-,-,CSAWTGSSYNEQFF,TGCAGTGCGTGGACTGGCAGCTCCTACAATGAGCAGTTCTTC
TRBJ1-3,TRBV27,few,-,CASSQGGRRNTIYF,TGTGCCAGCAGCCAAGGGGGACGTAGAAACACCATATATTTT
TRBJ2-7,TRBV4-1,-,TRBD2,CASSQDPGLAGGLRDEQYF,TGCGCCAGCAGCCAAGATCCGGGACTAGCGGGAGGCTTGCGGGACGAGCAGTACTTC
TRBJ1-2,TRBV27,-,TRBD1,CASRGQGGSNYGDTF,TGTGCCAGCAGGGGACAGGGGGGGTCTAACTATGGCGACACCTTC
TRBJ2-6,TRBV25-1,few,-,CASSDLQGRDFSGANVLTF,TGTGCCAGCAGTGACCTACAGGGTCGGGATTTCTCTGGGGCCAACGTCCTGACTTTC
TRBJ2-1,TRBV5-1,few,-,CASSYPTVSLGNEQFF,TGCGCCAGCAGCTATCCTACAGTCTCCCTTGGCAATGAGCAGTTCTTC
TRBJ1-2,TRBV20-1,many,-,CSAQDRPNYGYTF,TGCAGTGCTCAGGACAGACCCAACTATGGCTACACCTTC
TRBJ1-5,TRBV27,-,-,CASSLYQGREPQHF,TGTGCCAGCAGTTTATATCAGGGTAGGGAGCCCCAGCATTTT
TRBJ2-5,TRBV30,-,-,CAWSVSLSSTQETQYF,TGTGCCTGGAGTGTCTCTCTCTCTTCAACTCAAGAGACCCAGTACTTC
TRBJ2-7,TRBV18,-,TRBD2,CASSPGTTGNEQYF,TGTGCCAGCTCACCCGGGACTACGGGAAACGAGCAGTACTTC
TRBJ2-3,TRBV7-3,-,-,CASSPTGGSTDTQYF,TGTGCCAGCAGCCCAACAGGAGGATCTACAGATACGCAGTATTTT
TRBJ2-1,TRBV4-1,-,-,CASSQEGAPSYNEQFF,TGCGCCAGCAGCCAAGAAGGGGCCCCTTCTTACAATGAGCAGTTCTTC
TRBJ2-5,TRBV29-1,-,-,CSGADQETQYF,TGCAGCGGGGCAGACCAAGAGACCCAGTACTTC
TRBJ1-1,TRBV10-3,-,-,CAISERSLLAFF,TGTGCCATCAGTGAGCGTAGCCTCTTAGCTTTCTTT
TRBJ2-4,TRBV20-1,few,-,CSALRRDIQYF,TGCAGTGCTCTCCGGAGGGACATTCAGTACTTC
TRBJ2-1,TRBV27,-,TRBD2,CASGGTSGEHYNEQFF,TGTGCCAGCGGTGGGACTAGCGGGGAACACTACAATGAGCAGTTCTTC
TRBJ1-5,TRBV7-9,few,-,CASSRTPESPQHF,TGTGCCAGCAGTAGGACTCCAGAGTCACCCCAGCATTTT
TRBJ1-1,TRBV5-5,few,-,CASSSRSWLSNTEAFF,TGTGCCAGCAGCAGCAGGAGTTGGTTATCAAACACTGAAGCTTTCTTT
TRBJ2-1,TRBV5-6,few,TRBD2,CASSLWGGGHNEQFF,TGTGCCAGCAGCTTGTGGGGGGGAGGCCACAATGAGCAGTTCTTC
TRBJ2-2,TRBV29-1,-,TRBD2,CSVGTSGRFTGELFF,TGCAGCGTCGGGACTAGCGGGAGGTTCACCGGGGAGCTGTTTTTT
TRBJ2-1,TRBV3-1,-,-,CASSLERPIHDNEQFF,TGTGCCAGCAGCCTGGAGCGACCGATCCATGACAATGAGCAGTTCTTC
TRBJ2-4,TRBV6-5,-,-,CASSYGQEGRDIQYF,TGTGCCAGCAGTTACGGACAAGAGGGCCGGGACATTCAGTACTTC
TRBJ2-2,TRBV10-1,-,TRBD2,CASSEKREFNTGELFF,TGCGCCAGCAGTGAGAAGCGGGAGTTCAACACCGGGGAGCTGTTTTTT
TRBJ2-3,TRBV7-3,-,TRBD1,CASSPQGESTDTQYF,TGTGCCAGCAGCCCACAGGGGGAGAGCACAGATACGCAGTATTTT
TRBJ2-3,TRBV9,few,-,CASSGRDLRVDTQYF,TGTGCCAGCAGCGGGAGGGATTTACGGGTCGATACGCAGTATTTT
TRBJ1-2,TRBV7-9,few,-,CASSTVRYGYTF,TGTGCCAGCAGTACCGTCCGATATGGCTACACCTTC
TRBJ2-6,TRBV9,-,TRBD1,CASTPDRAHSGANVLTF,TGTGCCAGCACTCCCGACAGGGCCCACTCTGGGGCCAACGTCCTGACTTTC
TRBJ1-1,TRBV4-2,-,-,CASSQDSTEAFF,TGTGCCAGCAGCCAAGATTCCACTGAAGCTTTCTTT
TRBJ2-1,TRBV5-1,-,TRBD1,CASSSLTGSSYNEQFF,TGCGCCAGCAGCTCGTTGACAGGGAGCTCCTACAATGAGCAGTTCTTC
TRBJ2-1,TRBV24-1,-,-,CATSAGTSNEQFF,TGTGCCACCAGTGCAGGCACTTCCAATGAGCAGTTCTTC
TRBJ2-1,TRBV4-1,-,-,CASSQDFYEEQFF,TGCGCCAGCAGCCAAGATTTCTACGAAGAGCAGTTCTTC